This TCR beta chain was recorded in a study of T cells after yellow fever vaccination. Study results and limitations: The booster response re-showed most primary clones: 96% CD4, approximately 90% CD8.

This clonotype appeared a few times. No antigen is known for it. From the 5' RACE reads, TCRdb called clonotypes with MiXCR, one entry per CDR3 protein. Here the sample spans under 300,000 distinct CDR3 sequences, about 7.1% being singletons. The germline V gene has CDR1 MNHEY and CDR2 SMNVEV (reference sequence). V gave up 2 bases and J gave up 0 bases, with 5 bases separating them. The CDR3 sequence is 14 residues long. This TCR derives from a man aged 30 to 45 who received the YFV17D yellow fever vaccine. Sequencing used CD4+ T cells sorted from PBMCs, obtained 15 days after the yellow fever booster vaccination. V is TRBV27 and J is TRBJ2-4, with D uncertain. Here the CDR3 reads CASSLTRAKNIQYF. CDR3 DNA sequence: TGTGCCAGCAGTTTAACAAGAGCCAAAAACATTCAGTACTTC.